The entry below gives a single T cell receptor (beta chain) sequence along with its context. This clonotype was picked up many times. What antigen it recognizes has not been identified. No clone much larger than this one lies a single base away; base qualities are absent. The CDR3 runs 14 amino acids, cysteine and phenylalanine included. The read is trimmed to its CDR3 DNA, 42 bases read in frame from base 1. From a lookup of the germline V gene, CDR1 and CDR2 are MNHNS and SASEGT. A distance of 14 bases separates the germline ends of V and J, which lose 3 bases and 8 bases respectively. A patient counted as having stable Graves' hyperthyroidism if no progression to ophthalmopathy occurred over 18 months of follow-up. Hyperthyroidism patients were aged 18 to 65 years and newly diagnosed, with disease duration of less than 2 months. The study excluded patients with uncontrolled infections, other autoimmune diseases, pregnancy or lactation. Clinical symptoms, serum thyroxine and TRAb, thyroid ultrasound, and orbital computed tomography formed the basis for the diagnoses. PBMCs were separated from 10 ml of fresh peripheral blood using Ficoll-Paque density gradient centrifugation. Total RNA was extracted with Trizol reagent, and quality was checked on an Agilent 2100 Bioanalyzer.

This sample was taken from a study of T cells in Graves' hyperthyroidism and ophthalmopathy (dated by TCRdb to about 2019). Context from the whole study: Peripheral blood samples were taken at the time of initial diagnosis, prior to any treatment. To identify TCR V-J signatures that set the groups apart, the researchers used a discovery cohort of about a hundred patients, made up of approximately 43 with Graves' ophthalmopathy and about 59 with stable Graves' hyperthyroidism. Prospective prediction of ophthalmopathy was tested in an independent validation cohort consisting of fewer than 20 hyperthyroidism patients and over 15 patients who later progressed to ophthalmopathy. The 75 to 100 discovery patients were divided at random into training and test sets in a 7:3 ratio. Thyroid tissue and blood T-cell repertoires from six Graves' hyperthyroidism patients were also compared in the study. After blood sampling, hyperthyroidism patients were treated with methimazole at a starting dose of 30 mg daily, and ophthalmopathy patients were treated with high-dose intravenous methylprednisolone. TCR Vbeta CDR3 sequencing of 135 peripheral blood samples (over 40 ophthalmopathy, about 74 hyperthyroidism and approximately 17 progressor patients) is reported in the paper. General findings and caveats noted by the study authors: Blood samples also contained most of the expanded thyroid clonotypes (frequency above 0.001), which suggests that blood repertoires may reflect thyroid immune responses. No statistical method was used to fix the sample size in advance, and group allocation was not hidden from the investigators. In validation, progression to ophthalmopathy was predicted by the model with roughly 71% sensitivity and roughly 76% specificity, a median of approximately 6.5 months before onset. A model built on a 13 V-J signature distinguished ophthalmopathy from stable hyperthyroidism, reaching over 85% sensitivity and about 81% specificity in cross-validation and 80%/75% in testing.

TCR beta CDR3 regions were amplified from RNA transcripts. The TCR CDR3 was subjected to a first round of RT-PCR using the HTBI primer set and the Qiagen OneStep RT-PCR kit. The libraries were constructed in a second round of multiplex PCR and then size-selected and purified. Libraries were sequenced paired-end with 100 bp reads on an Illumina HiSeq2000. Per the original workflow: Raw data were processed with SOAPnuke, discarding reads with adapters, uncalled bases, mean Phred below 15, or no exact constant-primer or identifier match. COPE v1.2.5 was used to merge the high-quality paired reads, and each unique nucleotide sequence was defined as a clonotype. Clonotypes were aligned to IMGT TRBV, TRBD and TRBJ reference segments using MiTCR v1.1. The analysis included only V-J combinations with a frequency above 0.0001, which together covered around 99% of the repertoires. The TCS score was defined as F50 (clonal expansion) divided by E x V (chaos), with BLOSUM62-based TCRdist calculated between CDR3 peptides within each V-J. Welch's t-statistics and random forest reduced roughly 530 V-J features to 13, which were used in a naive Bayes classifier (R e1071). TCRdb reprocessing: public reads trimmed at Q25 with fastp, clones called with MiXCR, in-frame beta chains kept. CDR3 protein duplicates are merged, each entry listing the most common genes and DNA. The V and J calls and clone size are TCRdb's, not the authors'. The sample table lists around 350,000 distinct CDR3 sequences, about a fifth of them with a count of one. Of the sample, 3.7% is held by the ten largest clones.

What was sequenced was blood. Rearrangement joined TRBV6-1 to TRBJ1-5; matching of 6 bases hints at TRBD1 as the D gene. This receptor was obtained from a woman aged 18-30 years with Graves' hyperthyroidism. The CDR3 region: CASSEAGDIKPQHF. In nucleotide form, the sequence is TGTGCCAGCAGTGAGGCGGGGGACATCAAGCCCCAGCATTTT.